Given below is one TCR beta chain in context. CDR1 is PRHDT, CDR2 FYEKMQ, per germline (reference sequence). V shed 3 bases, J shed 8 bases, and the junction held 6 bases outside the gene matches. This CDR3 region has 16 residues. In the original processing: For nucleated cells, counts were estimated from reference gene primer amplification. TCRdb's table, derived via immunoSEQ multiplex PCR, lists solely in-frame clones and lacks some. The V and J calls and the clone size are those of that table, but D and trimming were determined from the DNA. The sample has approximately 290,000 clones; 91% are singletons. These data come from a study of blood T cell repertoires in COVID-19. Study context: Some COVID-19 samples were acute and others convalescent; all came from the United States, Italy and Spain. Nucleic acid was either cDNA or gDNA, and it came from T cells, B-cell-depleted T cells, or PBMCs.

The specimen was peripheral blood. The TCR sequence derives from a woman younger than 45 with COVID-19, enrolled during active disease. J is TRBJ2-3 and V is TRBV13; TRBD2 aligns across 15 bases. CDR3 residues: CASSLGLAGGQGTQYF. Written as DNA, the CDR3 is TGTGCCAGCAGCTTGGGACTAGCGGGAGGTCAAGGTACGCAGTATTTT.